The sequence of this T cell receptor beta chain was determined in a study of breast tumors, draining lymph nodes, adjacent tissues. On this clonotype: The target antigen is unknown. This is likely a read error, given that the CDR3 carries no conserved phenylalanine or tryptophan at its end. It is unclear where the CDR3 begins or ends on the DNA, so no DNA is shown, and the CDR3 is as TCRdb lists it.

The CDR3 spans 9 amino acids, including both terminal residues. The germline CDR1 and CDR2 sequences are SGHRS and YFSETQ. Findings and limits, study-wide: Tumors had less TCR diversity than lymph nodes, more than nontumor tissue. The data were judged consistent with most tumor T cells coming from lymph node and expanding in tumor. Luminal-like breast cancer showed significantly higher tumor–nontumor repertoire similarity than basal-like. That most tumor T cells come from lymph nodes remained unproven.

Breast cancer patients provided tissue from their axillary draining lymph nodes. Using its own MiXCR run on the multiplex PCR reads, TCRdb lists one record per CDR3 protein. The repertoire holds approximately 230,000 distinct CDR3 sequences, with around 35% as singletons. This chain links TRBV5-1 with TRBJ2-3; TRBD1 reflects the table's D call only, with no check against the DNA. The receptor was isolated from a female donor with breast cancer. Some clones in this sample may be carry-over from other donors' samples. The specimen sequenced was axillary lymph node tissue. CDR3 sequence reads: CASSLGTAY.